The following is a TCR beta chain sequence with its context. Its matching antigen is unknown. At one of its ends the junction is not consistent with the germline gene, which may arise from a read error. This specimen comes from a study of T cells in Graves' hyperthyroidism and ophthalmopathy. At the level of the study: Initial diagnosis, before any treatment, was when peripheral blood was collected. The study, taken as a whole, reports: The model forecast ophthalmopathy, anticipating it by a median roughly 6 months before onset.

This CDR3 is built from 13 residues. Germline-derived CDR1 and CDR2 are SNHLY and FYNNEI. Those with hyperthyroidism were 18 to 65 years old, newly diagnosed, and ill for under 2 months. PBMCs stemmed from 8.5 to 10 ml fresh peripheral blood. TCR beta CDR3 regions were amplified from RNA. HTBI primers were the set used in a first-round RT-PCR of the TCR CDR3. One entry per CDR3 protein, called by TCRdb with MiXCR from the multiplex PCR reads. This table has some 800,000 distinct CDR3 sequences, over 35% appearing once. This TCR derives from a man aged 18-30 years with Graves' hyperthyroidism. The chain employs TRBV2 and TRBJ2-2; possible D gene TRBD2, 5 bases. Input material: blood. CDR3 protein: CAGTPTGTGERIF. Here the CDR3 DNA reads TGTGCTGGCACGCCGACTGGCACCGGGGAGCGGATCTTC.